This passage covers 5 T cell receptor beta chains from one sample sequenced in a study of post-analysis software for immune sequencing data. Study results and limitations: Patients had higher frequencies than controls of about five TRBV segments, including TRBV5-6, TRBV5-1 and TRBV20-1.

Unique molecular identifiers were present in the TCR beta cDNA libraries. Using its own MiXCR run on the PCR reads, TCRdb lists one record per CDR3 protein. The sample yields approximately 730,000 distinct CDR3 sequences, about 43% seen once. The antigens of these receptors remain unknown. Sequenced: blood. The receptors derive from a girl aged 5-17 years with multiple sclerosis.

J is TRBJ2-3 and V is TRBV7-9, with TRBD2 matching 9 bases. V trimming: 2 bases; J trimming: 3 bases; junction bases outside the gene matches: 6. CDR3 length equals 16 residues. Germline CDR1 and CDR2: SEHNR and FQNEAQ (reference sequence). This chain's CDR3 is CASSLSLAGVTDTQYF. The CDR3 DNA sequence: TGTGCCAGCAGCTTATCCTTAGCGGGAGTAACAGATACGCAGTATTTT.

The chain recombines TRBV7-9 with TRBJ1-5; D gene unclear. Trimming shortened V by 4 bases and J by 1 base, and 8 bases separated the two germline ends. The germline gives CDR1 SEHNR, CDR2 FQNEAQ (reference sequence). This CDR3 is 14 amino acids long. The CDR3 nucleotides read TGTGCCAGCAGCTCGCTGGGGAGCAATCAGCCCCAGCATTTT. Its translation is CASSSLGSNQPQHF.

This clonotype was counted between two and nine times. This sequence joins TRBV7-3 and TRBJ2-3; 12 bases match TRBD2. From germline, CDR1 is SGHTA and CDR2 FQGTGA. The CDR3 is made up of 15 amino acids. V shed 8 bases, J shed 3 bases, and the junction held 6 bases outside the gene matches. This chain's CDR3 is CASAPTSGSTDTQYF. CDR3 nucleotides: TGTGCCAGCGCCCCGACTAGCGGGAGTACAGATACGCAGTATTTT.

The gene calls are TRBV6-2 or TRBV6-3 and TRBJ1-5; 10 nucleotides match TRBD1. Germline V CDR1 and CDR2: MNHEY, SVGEGT. The CDR3 consists of 17 residues. V trimming: 0 bases; J trimming: 6 bases; junction bases outside the gene matches: 8. CDR3 nucleotide sequence: TGTGCCAGCAGTTACTCGAGGGACAGGGGCGGTGGTCAGCCCCAGCATTTT. The encoded protein is CASSYSRDRGGGQPQHF.

The chain links TRBV6-2 or TRBV6-3 to TRBJ2-5, with 7 bases matching TRBD2. Germline CDR1 MNHEY, CDR2 SVGEGT. The CDR3 contains 16 residues. J was trimmed by 1 base and V by 5 bases; bases with no gene match: 10. The CDR3 reads CASSQGGRAVQETQYF. CDR3 bases: TGTGCCAGCAGTCAGGGAGGGCGGGCTGTCCAAGAGACCCAGTACTTC.